This is a list of T cell receptor beta chains from one sample in a study of blood T cells in healthy people across ages. TCRdb re-called the 5' RACE reads through MiXCR, storing one row per CDR3 protein. The sample has about 690,000 distinct CDR3 sequences, roughly two fifths seen once. Input material: blood. These receptors were taken from a man older than 75 in good health. CDR3s include the opening cysteine and the closing phenylalanine or tryptophan. The order of the fields is CDR3 protein, CDR3 DNA, D gene, J gene, V gene, clone size, CDR3 length. A D gene is named only where the DNA matches it firmly. Size tells how often a clone was seen (once, few, many) or the class of an expanded clone, and some rows leave it out.

CASSSGTWNTDTQYF	TGCGCCAGCAGCTCGGGGACTTGGAACACAGATACGCAGTATTTT	.	TRBJ2-3	TRBV5-1	few	15
CASSLAGTQTEQFF	TGTGCCAGCAGTCTTGCCGGGACCCAGACTGAGCAGTTCTTC	.	TRBJ2-1	TRBV7-2	few	14
CASSSGPGLAGLNEQFF	TGTGCCAGCAGCTCGGGCCCGGGACTAGCGGGACTCAATGAGCAGTTCTTC	TRBD2	TRBJ2-1	TRBV11-1	many	17
CAWSGQGSVRSPLHF	TGTGCCTGGAGTGGGCAGGGGAGCGTTCGTTCACCCCTCCACTTT	.	TRBJ1-6	TRBV30	.	15
CASSGRTSGRETQYF	TGTGCCAGCAGCGGACGGACTAGCGGGAGAGAGACCCAGTACTTC	TRBD2	TRBJ2-5	TRBV7-2	.	15
CASSDGQGSQPQHF	TGTGCCAGCAGTGACGGGCAGGGAAGTCAGCCCCAGCATTTT	.	TRBJ1-5	TRBV2	.	14
CASSVGRREGLNIQYF	TGTGCCAGCAGCGTAGGTCGACGGGAGGGCCTGAACATTCAGTACTTC	TRBD2	TRBJ2-4	TRBV9	.	16
CSALEAGRAKNIQYF	TGCAGCGCCCTGGAAGCAGGGCGCGCCAAAAACATTCAGTACTTC	.	TRBJ2-4	TRBV29-1	.	15
CVSSLGVQWETQYF	TGTGTCAGCAGCTTAGGTGTTCAATGGGAGACCCAGTACTTC	.	TRBJ2-5	TRBV7-2	.	14
CASSVDWATGEKLFF	TGTGCCAGCAGCGTAGACTGGGCCACAGGTGAAAAACTGTTTTTT	.	TRBJ1-4	TRBV9	few	15
CASRRQVVPQETQYF	TGTGCCAGCAGGCGACAGGTCGTGCCTCAAGAGACCCAGTACTTC	.	TRBJ2-5	TRBV2	.	15
CASSSVLSGNDEQFF	TGTGCCAGCAGTAGTGTTTTGAGCGGGAACGATGAGCAGTTCTTC	TRBD2	TRBJ2-1	TRBV6-5	.	15
CSASLGQRRFTDTQYF	TGCAGTGCTAGTTTGGGACAGCGTCGTTTCACAGATACGCAGTATTTT	TRBD1	TRBJ2-3	TRBV20-1	.	16
CSAGLDTQYF	TGCAGCGCCGGGCTAGATACGCAGTATTTT	.	TRBJ2-3	TRBV29-1	many	10
CASNLGPARRGPQETQYF	TGTGCCAGCAACTTGGGCCCGGCTAGGCGGGGACCACAAGAGACCCAGTACTTC	.	TRBJ2-5	TRBV5-5	.	18
CASTALGDTQYF	TGTGCCAGCACCGCCCTGGGGGATACGCAGTATTTT	.	TRBJ2-3	TRBV28	few	12
CTSSLALRWNYGYTF	TGTACCAGCAGTCTAGCCCTTCGGTGGAACTATGGCTACACCTTC	.	TRBJ1-2	TRBV28	.	15
CSASSGALYEQYF	TGCAGTGCTAGCAGTGGGGCCCTCTACGAGCAGTACTTC	.	TRBJ2-7	TRBV20-1	.	13
CASSNRGRSGGTEAFF	TGTGCCAGCAGCAACAGGGGGCGTTCGGGGGGCACTGAAGCTTTCTTT	TRBD1	TRBJ1-1	TRBV12-3/TRBV12-4	.	16
CASSYSPDRKVHEQYF	TGTGCCAGCAGTTACTCCCCCGACAGGAAAGTCCACGAGCAGTACTTC	.	TRBJ2-7	TRBV6-5	.	16
CSARGASPGRADTQYF	TGCAGTGCTAGGGGGGCCTCCCCAGGGCGGGCAGATACGCAGTATTTT	.	TRBJ2-3	TRBV20-1	few	16
CASSLGTGKYEQFF	TGTGCCAGCAGCCTCGGGACAGGGAAGTATGAGCAGTTCTTC	TRBD1	TRBJ2-1	TRBV27	.	14